This TCR beta chain is drawn from a study of CD8+CD57+ T cells in acquired aplastic anemia. This clonotype was detected ten times or more. Its cognate antigen is unknown. Study-level results: The same twenty-nine CD8+ CDR3 sequences occurred in patients and in controls.

Whoever was chosen for sequencing had shown CD8+CD57+ cell expansion by flow cytometry. No therapy had been given to the patients at the time of blood sampling. Profiling of TCR beta VDJ combinations and CDR3 sequences used genomic DNA as template. TCRdb called the reads again in MiXCR, with one record for every CDR3 protein. The table shows approximately 150,000 distinct CDR3 sequences, with roughly 43% occurring only once. The origin of this receptor is a human donor with aplastic anemia. What was sequenced was sorted CD4+, CD8+, or CD8+CD57+ T cells (not recorded which) from PBMCs.

CDR3 sequence (DNA): TGTGCCAGCAGCTTAGCGGGATTGGAGCAGTTCTTC. Its translation is CASSLAGLEQFF. The genes are TRBV7-8 and TRBJ2-1; no reliable D call. V shed 0 bases and J shed 10 bases, with 7 bases lying between them. This CDR3 comprises 12 residues. CDR1 is SGHVS and CDR2 is FQNEAQ in the germline V gene.